This entry describes one T cell receptor beta chain. What it binds is not known. The sample belongs to a study of T cells in Graves' hyperthyroidism and ophthalmopathy. Study observations and caveats: Stable hyperthyroidism and ophthalmopathy were separated using 13 V-J signatures.

It was RNA transcripts that yielded the amplified TCR beta CDR3 regions. HTBI primers were employed in a first-round RT-PCR of the TCR CDR3. One entry per CDR3 protein results from TCRdb running MiXCR on the multiplex PCR reads. The sample shows over 120,000 distinct CDR3 sequences, roughly a fifth of them seen only once. The V end was cut by 1 base, the J end by 0 bases, with 8 bases between. There are 15 residues in the CDR3. Germline V gene sequence: CDR1 SGHRS, CDR2 YFSETQ. The chain recombines TRBV5-1 with TRBJ1-5; D call uncertain. The sequencing sample was made of blood. The sequence was obtained from a woman aged 45-60 years with Graves' hyperthyroidism that later progressed to Graves' ophthalmopathy. The CDR3 bases are TGCGCCAGCAGCTTGAGCAGCGGTAGCAATCAGCCCCAGCATTTT. This sequence encodes CASSLSSGSNQPQHF.